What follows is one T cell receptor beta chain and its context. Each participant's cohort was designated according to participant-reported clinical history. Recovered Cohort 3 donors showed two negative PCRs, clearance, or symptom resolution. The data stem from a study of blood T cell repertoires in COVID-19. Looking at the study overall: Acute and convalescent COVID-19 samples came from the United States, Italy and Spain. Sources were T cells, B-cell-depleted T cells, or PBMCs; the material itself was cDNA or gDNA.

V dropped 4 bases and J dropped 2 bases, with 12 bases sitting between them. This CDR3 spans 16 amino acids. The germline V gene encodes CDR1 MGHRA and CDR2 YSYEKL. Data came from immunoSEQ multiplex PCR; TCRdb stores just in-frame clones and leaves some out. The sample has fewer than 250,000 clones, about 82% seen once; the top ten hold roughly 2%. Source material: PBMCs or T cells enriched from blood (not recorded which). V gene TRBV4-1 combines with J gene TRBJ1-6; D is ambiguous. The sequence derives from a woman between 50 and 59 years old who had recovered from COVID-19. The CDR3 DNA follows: TGCGCCAGCAGCCCCCGGGGAGGTACCTATAATTCACCCCTCCACTTT. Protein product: CASSPRGGTYNSPLHF.